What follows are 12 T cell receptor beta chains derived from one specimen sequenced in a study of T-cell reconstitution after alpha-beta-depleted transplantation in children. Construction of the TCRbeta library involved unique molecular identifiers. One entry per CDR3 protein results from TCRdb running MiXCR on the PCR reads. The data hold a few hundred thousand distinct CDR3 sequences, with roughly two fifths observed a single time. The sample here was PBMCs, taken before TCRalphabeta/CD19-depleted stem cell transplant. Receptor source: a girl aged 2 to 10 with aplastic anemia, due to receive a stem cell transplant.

The CDR3 region has the DNA TGCAGTGCTAGTCTCGGAGGGGTTGGGGCCAACGTCCTGACTTTC. Its protein product is CSASLGGVGANVLTF. J is TRBJ2-6 and V is TRBV20-1; tentative D call: TRBD2 (6 bases). CDR1 is DFQATT, CDR2 SNEGSKA, per germline (reference sequence). The V and J ends lost 3 bases and 3 bases respectively, with 12 bases between them. This CDR3 has 15 amino acids.

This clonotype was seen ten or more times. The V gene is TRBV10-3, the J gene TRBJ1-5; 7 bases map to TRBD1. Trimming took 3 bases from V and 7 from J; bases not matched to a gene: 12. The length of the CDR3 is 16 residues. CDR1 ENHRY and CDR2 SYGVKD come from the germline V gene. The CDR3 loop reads CAISDQDRDPEQPQHF. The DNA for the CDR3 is TGTGCCATCAGTGACCAAGACAGGGATCCCGAACAGCCCCAGCATTTT.

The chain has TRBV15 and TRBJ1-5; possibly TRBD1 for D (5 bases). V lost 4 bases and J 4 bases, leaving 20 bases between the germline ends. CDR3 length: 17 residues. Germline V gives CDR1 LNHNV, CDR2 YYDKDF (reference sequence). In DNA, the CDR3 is TGTGCCACCAGCAACAGCTACCAGGGTTCTGCGAATCAGCCCCAGCATTTT. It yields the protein CATSNSYQGSANQPQHF.

CDR3 DNA: TGTGCCAGCAGCCTCGTTAAGAGCTCCTACGAGCAGTACTTC. Residues: CASSLVKSSYEQYF. This rearrangement joins TRBV7-2 to TRBJ2-7; D is unresolved. V lost 5 bases, J lost 0 bases, and 11 bases lay in between. The CDR3 runs 14 residues. Per germline, CDR1 SGHTA and CDR2 FQGNSA.

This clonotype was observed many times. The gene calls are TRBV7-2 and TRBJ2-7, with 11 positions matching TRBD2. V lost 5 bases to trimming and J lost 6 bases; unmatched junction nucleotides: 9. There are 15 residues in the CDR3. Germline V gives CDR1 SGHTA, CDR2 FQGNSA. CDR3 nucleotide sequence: TGTGCCAGCAGCCCCTCCACTAGCGGGAGTAGCGAGCAGTACTTC. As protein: CASSPSTSGSSEQYF. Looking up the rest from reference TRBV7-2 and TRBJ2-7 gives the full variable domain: GAGVSQSPSNKVTEKGKDVELRCDPISGHTALYWYRQSLGQGLEFLIYFQGNSAPDKSGLPSDRFSAERTGGSVSTLTIQRTQQEDSAVYLCASSPSTSGSSEQYFGPGTRLTVT.

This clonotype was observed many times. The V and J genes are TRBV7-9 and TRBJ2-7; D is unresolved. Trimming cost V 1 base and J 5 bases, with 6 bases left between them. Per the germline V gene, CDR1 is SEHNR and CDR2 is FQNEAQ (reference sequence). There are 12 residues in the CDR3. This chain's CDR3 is CASSLDIDEQYF. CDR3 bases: TGTGCCAGCAGCTTAGATATTGACGAGCAGTACTTC.

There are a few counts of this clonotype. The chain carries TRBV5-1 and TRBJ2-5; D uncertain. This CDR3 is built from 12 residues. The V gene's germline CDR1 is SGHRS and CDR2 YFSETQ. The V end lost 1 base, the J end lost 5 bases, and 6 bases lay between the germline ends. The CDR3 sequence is CASSLLTETQYF. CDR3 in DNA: TGCGCCAGCAGCTTGTTAACGGAGACCCAGTACTTC.

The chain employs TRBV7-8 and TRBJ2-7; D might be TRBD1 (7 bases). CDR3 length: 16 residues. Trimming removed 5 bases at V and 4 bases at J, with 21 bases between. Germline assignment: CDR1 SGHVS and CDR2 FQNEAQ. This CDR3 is CASSPGGGGNVYEQYF. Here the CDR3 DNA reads TGTGCCAGCAGCCCCGGAGGAGGGGGCAACGTATACGAGCAGTACTTC.

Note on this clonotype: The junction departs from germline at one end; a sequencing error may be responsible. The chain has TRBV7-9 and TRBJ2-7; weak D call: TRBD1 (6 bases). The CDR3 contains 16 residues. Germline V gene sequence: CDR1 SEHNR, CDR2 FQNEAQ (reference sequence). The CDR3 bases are TGTGCCAGTAGCTGGAGACAGGCCAACGACCCCTACGAGCAGTACTTC. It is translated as CASSWRQANDPYEQYF.

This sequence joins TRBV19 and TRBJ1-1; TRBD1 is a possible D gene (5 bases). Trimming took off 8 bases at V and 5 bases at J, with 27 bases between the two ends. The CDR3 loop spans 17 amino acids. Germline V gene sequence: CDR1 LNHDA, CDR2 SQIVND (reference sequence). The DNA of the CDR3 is TGTGCCAGTCTGAGCCGAGACAGATCATCGGGGAAGACTGAAGCTTTCTTT. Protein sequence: CASLSRDRSSGKTEAFF. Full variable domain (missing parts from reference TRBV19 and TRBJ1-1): DGGITQSPKYLFRKEGQNVTLSCEQNLNHDAMYWYRQDPGQGLRLIYYSQIVNDFQKGDIAEGYSVSREKKESFPLTVTSAQKNPTAFYLCASLSRDRSSGKTEAFFGQGTRLTVV.

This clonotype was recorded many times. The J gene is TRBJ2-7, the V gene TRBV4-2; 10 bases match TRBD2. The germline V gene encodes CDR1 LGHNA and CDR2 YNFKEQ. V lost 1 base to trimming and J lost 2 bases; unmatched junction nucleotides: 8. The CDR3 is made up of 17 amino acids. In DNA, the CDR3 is TGTGCCAGCAGCCAAGCTACCGGACTAGCGGATACCTACGAGCAGTACTTC. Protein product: CASSQATGLADTYEQYF.

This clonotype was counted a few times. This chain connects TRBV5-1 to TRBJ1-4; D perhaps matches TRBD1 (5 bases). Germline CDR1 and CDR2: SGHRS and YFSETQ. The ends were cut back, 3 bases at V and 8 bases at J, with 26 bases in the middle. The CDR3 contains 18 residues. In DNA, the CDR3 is TGCGCCAGCAGCTCATACCCGAGATGGACATACGGGGGAGAAAAACTGTTTTTT. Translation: CASSSYPRWTYGGEKLFF.